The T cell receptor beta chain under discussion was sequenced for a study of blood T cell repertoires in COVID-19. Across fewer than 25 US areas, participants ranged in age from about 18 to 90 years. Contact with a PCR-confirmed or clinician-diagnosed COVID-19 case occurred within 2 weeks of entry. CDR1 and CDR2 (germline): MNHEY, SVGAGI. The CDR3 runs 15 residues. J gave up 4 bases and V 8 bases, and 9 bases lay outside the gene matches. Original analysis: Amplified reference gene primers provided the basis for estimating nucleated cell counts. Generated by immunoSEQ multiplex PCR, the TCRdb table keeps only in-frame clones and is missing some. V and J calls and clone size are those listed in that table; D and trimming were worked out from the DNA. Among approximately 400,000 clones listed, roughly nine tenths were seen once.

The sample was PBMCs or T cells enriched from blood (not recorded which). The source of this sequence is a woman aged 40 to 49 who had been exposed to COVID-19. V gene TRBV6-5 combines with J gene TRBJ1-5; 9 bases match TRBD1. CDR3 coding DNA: TGTGCCAGCGGTAACCGGGACAGGGTTAATCAGCCCCAGCATTTT. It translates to CASGNRDRVNQPQHF.